This TCR beta chain was sequenced for a study of blood T cell repertoires in COVID-19. Germline loops: CDR1 SQVTM, CDR2 ANQGSEA. This CDR3 region has 14 residues. V gave up 5 bases and J gave up 6 bases; unmatched junction bases: 7. Assay used: immunoSEQ multiplex PCR; TCRdb lists only in-frame clones, some missing. The sample has nearly 200,000 clones; about 90% are singletons. The sample consisted of PBMCs or T cells enriched from blood (not recorded which). The chain combines TRBV29-1 with TRBJ2-1; 10 bases line up with TRBD2. This receptor was taken from a woman aged 18-29 years who had recovered from COVID-19. CDR3 in DNA: TGCAGCGTTAGTCCCAGCGGGGGGGCCAATGAGCAGTTCTTC. It translates to CSVSPSGGANEQFF.